Listed below are T cell receptor beta chains from one sample, sequenced in a study of spatial heterogeneity in lung cancer. TCRdb itself ran the 5' RACE reads through MiXCR, one entry per CDR3 protein. This repertoire shows about 38,000 distinct CDR3 sequences, roughly 8% found once; its top ten account for 25% to 35%. The sample consisted of PBMCs, taken at surgery. These receptors originate from a male donor with early-stage non-small cell lung cancer. CDR3s leave out the opening cysteine and the closing phenylalanine or tryptophan. Each record gives: J gene, V gene, CDR3 length, CDR3 protein.

TRBJ2-5 | TRBV12-3/TRBV12-4 | 14 | ASSRGSTLLQETQY
TRBJ2-6 | TRBV5-1 | 12 | ASSTGVGANVLT
TRBJ1-5 | TRBV7-2 | 14 | ASSSRGQGGNQPQH
TRBJ1-2 | TRBV4-2 | 14 | ASSRDRDRGLYGYT
TRBJ2-7 | TRBV6-2/TRBV6-3 | 12 | ASSYSAASYEQY
TRBJ1-5 | TRBV3-1 | 13 | ASSQGLNSNQPQH
TRBJ1-5 | TRBV20-1 | 13 | SARLKSDGNQPQH
TRBJ1-2 | TRBV6-2/TRBV6-3 | 13 | ASRSSGTDNYGYT
TRBJ2-1 | TRBV9 | 10 | ASSVGEGMQF
TRBJ1-1 | TRBV14 | 13 | ASSPRTGTSTEAF
TRBJ2-1 | TRBV6-1 | 14 | ASSALPGQGSNEQF
TRBJ1-3 | TRBV20-1 | 11 | SARDRNGNTIY
TRBJ1-4 | TRBV12-3/TRBV12-4 | 12 | ASSHGRNNEKLF
TRBJ1-5 | TRBV3-1 | 13 | ASSLSNGGHQPQH
TRBJ1-2 | TRBV4-3 | 11 | ASSQKEGYGYT
TRBJ1-1 | TRBV6-8 | 12 | ASSYSGGHTEAF
TRBJ1-1 | TRBV7-9 | 7 | ASSSRAF
TRBJ2-5 | TRBV19 | 11 | ASSISGGETQY
TRBJ2-3 | TRBV5-4 | 13 | ASSLEGLATDTQY
TRBJ2-3 | TRBV7-9 | 12 | ASSLIAVTDTQY
TRBJ1-5 | TRBV21-1 | 14 | ASSKGPPAGGQPQH
TRBJ2-1 | TRBV3-1 | 9 | ASGWGNEQF
TRBJ2-1 | TRBV29-1 | 11 | SVVPDRGNEQF
TRBJ2-6 | TRBV3-1 | 13 | ASSPQYSGANVLT
TRBJ1-5 | TRBV12-3/TRBV12-4 | 12 | ASSRTGGSQPQH
TRBJ2-1 | TRBV25-1 | 12 | ASSEWGTRNEQF
TRBJ1-5 | TRBV5-1 | 12 | ASSLSPGNQPQH
TRBJ1-2 | TRBV5-1 | 12 | ASSGDQRNYGYT
TRBJ1-4 | TRBV5-1 | 13 | ASSLRDPRDEKLF
TRBJ2-3 | TRBV12-3/TRBV12-4 | 12 | ASSLLAGPDTQY
TRBJ2-3 | TRBV30 | 11 | AWTSGSTDTQY
TRBJ2-2 | TRBV20-1 | 13 | SARATGVRTGELF
TRBJ2-2 | TRBV6-5 | 13 | ASRSGNLNTGELF
TRBJ2-3 | TRBV4-2 | 14 | ASSQVGGLSTDTQY
TRBJ1-1 | TRBV10-3 | 11 | AISASYNTEAF
TRBJ2-3 | TRBV9 | 13 | ASSVASGRTDTQY
TRBJ1-5 | TRBV6-2/TRBV6-3 | 12 | ASRDWYSNQPQH
TRBJ2-1 | TRBV4-3 | 14 | ASSQESGGYYNEQF
TRBJ2-6 | TRBV18 | 11 | ASSPGTERVLT
TRBJ2-2 | TRBV2 | 12 | ASSPGGSTGELF
TRBJ1-1 | TRBV7-6 | 11 | ASSSGRTSEAF
TRBJ1-1 | TRBV6-5 | 12 | ASTEGGRGAEAF
TRBJ1-4 | TRBV6-1 | 11 | ASSAGGYPGVN
TRBJ2-5 | TRBV18 | 13 | ASSPFDRTSETQY
TRBJ2-3 | TRBV7-3 | 13 | ASSPPGASTDTQY
TRBJ2-3 | TRBV18 | 12 | ASSVAGVGDTQY
TRBJ2-1 | TRBV29-1 | 9 | SVGVGFEQF
TRBJ1-1 | TRBV12-3/TRBV12-4 | 11 | ASSRTLNTEAF
TRBJ2-1 | TRBV7-2 | 17 | ASSTYPLTSGSVFNEQF
TRBJ1-2 | TRBV21-1 | 15 | ASSKKTPGRINYGYT
TRBJ2-5 | TRBV18 | 11 | ASSPPGQETQY
TRBJ2-1 | TRBV20-1 | 14 | SARDPGGPSYNEQF
TRBJ1-5 | TRBV2 | 14 | ASKRRQEIDNQPQH
TRBJ2-1 | TRBV21-1 | 11 | ASSPGTGDEQF